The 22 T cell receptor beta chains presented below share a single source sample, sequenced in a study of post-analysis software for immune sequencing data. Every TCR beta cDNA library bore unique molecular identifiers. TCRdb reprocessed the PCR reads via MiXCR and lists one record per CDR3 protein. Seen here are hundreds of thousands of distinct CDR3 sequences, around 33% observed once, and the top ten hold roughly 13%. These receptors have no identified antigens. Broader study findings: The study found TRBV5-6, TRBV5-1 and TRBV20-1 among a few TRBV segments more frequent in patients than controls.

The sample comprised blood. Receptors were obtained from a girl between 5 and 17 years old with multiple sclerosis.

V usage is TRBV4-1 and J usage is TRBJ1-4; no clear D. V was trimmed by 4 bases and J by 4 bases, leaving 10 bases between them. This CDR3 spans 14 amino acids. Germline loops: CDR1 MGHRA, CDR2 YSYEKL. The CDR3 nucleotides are TGCGCCAGCAGCCTGGCAGTCTTTAATGAAAAACTGTTTTTT. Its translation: CASSLAVFNEKLFF.

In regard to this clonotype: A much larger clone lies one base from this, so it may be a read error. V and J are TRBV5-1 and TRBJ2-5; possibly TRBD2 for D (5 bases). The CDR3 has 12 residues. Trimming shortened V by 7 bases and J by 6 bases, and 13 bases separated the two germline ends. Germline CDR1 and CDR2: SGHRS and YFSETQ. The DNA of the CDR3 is TGCGCCAGCGGACGGACGGGGAAGACCCAGTACTTC. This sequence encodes CASGRTGKTQYF.

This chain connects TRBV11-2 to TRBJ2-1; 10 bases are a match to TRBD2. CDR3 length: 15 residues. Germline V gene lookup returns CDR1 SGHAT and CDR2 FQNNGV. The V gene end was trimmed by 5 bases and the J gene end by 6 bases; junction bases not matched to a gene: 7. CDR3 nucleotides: TGTGCCAGCAGCCCCAGCGGGGGGGCTTCCAATGAGCAGTTCTTC. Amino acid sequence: CASSPSGGASNEQFF.

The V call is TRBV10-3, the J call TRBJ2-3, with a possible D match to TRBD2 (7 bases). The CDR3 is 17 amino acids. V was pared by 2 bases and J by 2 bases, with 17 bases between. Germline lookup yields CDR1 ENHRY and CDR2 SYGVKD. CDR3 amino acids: CAISEGGRTRDTDTQYF. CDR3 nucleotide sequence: TGTGCCATCAGTGAGGGGGGCAGGACTAGGGACACAGATACGCAGTATTTT.

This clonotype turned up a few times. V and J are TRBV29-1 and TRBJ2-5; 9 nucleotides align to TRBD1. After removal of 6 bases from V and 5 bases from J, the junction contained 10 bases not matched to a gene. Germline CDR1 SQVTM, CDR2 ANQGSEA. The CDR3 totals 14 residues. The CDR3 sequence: CSVADRGIGETQYF. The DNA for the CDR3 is TGCAGCGTGGCGGACAGGGGAATAGGCGAGACCCAGTACTTC.

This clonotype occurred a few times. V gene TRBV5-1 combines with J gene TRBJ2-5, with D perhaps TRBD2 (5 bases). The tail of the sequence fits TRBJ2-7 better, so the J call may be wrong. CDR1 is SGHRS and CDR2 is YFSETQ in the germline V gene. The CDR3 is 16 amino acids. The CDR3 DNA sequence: TGCGCCAGCAGCTTGGCCTCGGGGATGGAAACCTACGAGCAGTACTTC. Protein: CASSLASGMETYEQYF.

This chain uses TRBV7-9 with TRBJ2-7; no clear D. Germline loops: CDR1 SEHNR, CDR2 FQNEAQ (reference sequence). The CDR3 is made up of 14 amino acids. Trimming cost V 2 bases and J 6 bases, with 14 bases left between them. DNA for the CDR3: TGTGCCAGCAGCTTAATTTCAACAGCCGGCGAGCAGTACTTC. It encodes CASSLISTAGEQYF.

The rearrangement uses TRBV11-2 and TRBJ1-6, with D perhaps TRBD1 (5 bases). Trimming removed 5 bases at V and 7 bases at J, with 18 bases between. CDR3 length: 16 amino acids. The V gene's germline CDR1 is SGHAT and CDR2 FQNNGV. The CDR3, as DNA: TGTGCCAGCAGCCCCATCCTGGGGGGTAGGAATTCACCCCTCCACTTT. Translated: CASSPILGGRNSPLHF.

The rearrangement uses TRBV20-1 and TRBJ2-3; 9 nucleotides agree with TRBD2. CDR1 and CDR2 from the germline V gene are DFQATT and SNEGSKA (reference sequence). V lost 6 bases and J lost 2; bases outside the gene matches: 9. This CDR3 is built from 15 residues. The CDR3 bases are TGCAGTGCCATCGGGCGGGGGGGCGACACAGATACGCAGTATTTT. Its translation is CSAIGRGGDTDTQYF.

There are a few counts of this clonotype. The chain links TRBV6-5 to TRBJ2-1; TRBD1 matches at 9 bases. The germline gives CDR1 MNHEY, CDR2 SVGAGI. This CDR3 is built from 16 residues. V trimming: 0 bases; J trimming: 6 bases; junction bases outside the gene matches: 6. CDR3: CASSYSLGTGLNEQFF. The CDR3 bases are TGTGCCAGCAGTTACTCCCTCGGGACAGGGCTCAATGAGCAGTTCTTC.

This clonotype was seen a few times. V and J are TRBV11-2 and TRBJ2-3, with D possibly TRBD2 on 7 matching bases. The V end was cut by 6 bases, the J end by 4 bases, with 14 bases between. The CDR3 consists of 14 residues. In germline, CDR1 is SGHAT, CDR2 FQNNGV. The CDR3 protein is CASRPEGGPDTQYF. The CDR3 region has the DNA TGTGCCAGCAGGCCGGAGGGGGGGCCAGATACGCAGTATTTT.

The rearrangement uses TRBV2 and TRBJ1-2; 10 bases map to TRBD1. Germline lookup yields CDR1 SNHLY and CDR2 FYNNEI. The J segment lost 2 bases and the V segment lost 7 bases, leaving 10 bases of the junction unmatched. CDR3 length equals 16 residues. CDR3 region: CASTLNDRGQNYGYTF. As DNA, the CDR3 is TGTGCCAGCACCCTCAATGACAGGGGGCAGAACTATGGCTACACCTTC.

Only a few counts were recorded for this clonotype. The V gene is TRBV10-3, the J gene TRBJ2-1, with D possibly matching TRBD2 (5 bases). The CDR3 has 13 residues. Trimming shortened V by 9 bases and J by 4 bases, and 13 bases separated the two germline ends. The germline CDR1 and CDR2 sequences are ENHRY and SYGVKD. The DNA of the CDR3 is TGTGCCATGCGAGGGCAGGATTACAATGAGCAGTTCTTC. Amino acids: CAMRGQDYNEQFF.

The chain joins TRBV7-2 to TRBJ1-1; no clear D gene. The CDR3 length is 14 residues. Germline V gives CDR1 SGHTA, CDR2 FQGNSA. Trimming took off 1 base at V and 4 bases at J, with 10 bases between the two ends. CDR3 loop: CASSLVPDFTEAFF. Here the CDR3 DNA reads TGTGCCAGCAGCTTAGTTCCAGACTTCACTGAAGCTTTCTTT.

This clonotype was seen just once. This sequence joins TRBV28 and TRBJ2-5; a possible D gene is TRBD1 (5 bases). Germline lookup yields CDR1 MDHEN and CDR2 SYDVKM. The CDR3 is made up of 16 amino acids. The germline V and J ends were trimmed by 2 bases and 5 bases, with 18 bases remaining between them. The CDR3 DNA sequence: TGTGCCAGCAGTTTAACTGGACCCCTCACAGGCGAGACCCAGTACTTC. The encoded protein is CASSLTGPLTGETQYF.

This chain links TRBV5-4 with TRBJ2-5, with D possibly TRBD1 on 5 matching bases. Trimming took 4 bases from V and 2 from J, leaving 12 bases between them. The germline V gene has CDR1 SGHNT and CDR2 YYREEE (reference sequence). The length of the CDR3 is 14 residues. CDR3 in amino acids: CASSQRGHQETQYF. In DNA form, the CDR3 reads TGTGCCAGCAGCCAAAGGGGCCATCAAGAGACCCAGTACTTC.

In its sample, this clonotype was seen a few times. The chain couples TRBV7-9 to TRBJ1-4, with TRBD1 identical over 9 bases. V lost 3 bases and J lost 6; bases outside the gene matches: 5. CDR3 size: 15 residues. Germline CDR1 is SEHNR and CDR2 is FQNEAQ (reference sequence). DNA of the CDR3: TGTGCCAGCAGCTTGGGGACAGGGTGGTATGAAAAACTGTTTTTT. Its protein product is CASSLGTGWYEKLFF.

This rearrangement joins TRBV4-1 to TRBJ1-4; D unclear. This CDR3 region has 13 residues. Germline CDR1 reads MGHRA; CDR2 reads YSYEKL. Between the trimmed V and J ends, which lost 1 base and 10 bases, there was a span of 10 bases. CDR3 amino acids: CASSQVGDGKLFF. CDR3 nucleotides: TGCGCCAGCAGCCAAGTTGGGGATGGAAAACTGTTTTTT.

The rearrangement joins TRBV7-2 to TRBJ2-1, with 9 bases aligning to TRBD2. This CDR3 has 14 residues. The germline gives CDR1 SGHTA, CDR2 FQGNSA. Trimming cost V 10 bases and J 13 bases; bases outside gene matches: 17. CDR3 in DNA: TGTGCCACGAAGCGGGGGGCGGCCCAAGAGACCCAGTTCTTC. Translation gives CATKRGAAQETQFF. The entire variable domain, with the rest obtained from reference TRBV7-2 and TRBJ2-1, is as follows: GAGVSQSPSNKVTEKGKDVELRCDPISGHTALYWYRQSLGQGLEFLIYFQGNSAPDKSGLPSDRFSAERTGGSVSTLTIQRTQQEDSAVYLCATKRGAAQETQFFGPGTRLTVL.

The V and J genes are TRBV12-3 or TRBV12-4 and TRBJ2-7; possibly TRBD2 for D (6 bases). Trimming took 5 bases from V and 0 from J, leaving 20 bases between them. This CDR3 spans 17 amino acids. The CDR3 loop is CASSTSPRDWTSYEQYF. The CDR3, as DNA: TGTGCCAGCAGTACCTCTCCCCGGGACTGGACCTCCTACGAGCAGTACTTC.

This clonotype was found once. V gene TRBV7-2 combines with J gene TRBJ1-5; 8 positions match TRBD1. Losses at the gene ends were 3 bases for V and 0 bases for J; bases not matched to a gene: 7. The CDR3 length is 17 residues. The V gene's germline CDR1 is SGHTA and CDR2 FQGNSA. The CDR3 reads CASSFQGAAYSNQPQHF. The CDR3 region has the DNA TGTGCCAGCAGCTTCCAGGGGGCGGCCTATAGCAATCAGCCCCAGCATTTT.

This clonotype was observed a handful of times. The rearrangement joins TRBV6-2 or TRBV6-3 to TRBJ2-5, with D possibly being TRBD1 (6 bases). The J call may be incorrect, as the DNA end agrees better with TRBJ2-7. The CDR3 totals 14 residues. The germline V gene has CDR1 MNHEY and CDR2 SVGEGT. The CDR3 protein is CASSSRITGTEQYF. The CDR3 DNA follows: TGTGCCAGCAGTTCGCGTATCACAGGGACCGAGCAGTACTTC.